These 14 T cell receptor beta chains originate from one sample sequenced in a study of blood T cell repertoires in COVID-19. The method was immunoSEQ multiplex PCR; TCRdb's version includes in-frame clones alone and lacks a portion of them. The sample lists roughly 150,000 clones, 82% occurring once. Sequencing used peripheral blood. The receptors stem from a woman of 80 years or more with acute or convalescent COVID-19.

The chain is built from TRBV5-8 and TRBJ2-3, with TRBD2 as a possible D gene (5 bases). V dropped 0 bases and J dropped 0 bases, with 20 bases sitting between them. This CDR3 has 19 residues. Germline V lookup: CDR1 SGHTS, CDR2 YDEGEE. The DNA for the CDR3 is TGTGCCAGCAGCTTGGCCCGGCTAGCTATCAGTTTTAGCACAGATACGCAGTATTTT. Amino acids: CASSLARLAISFSTDTQYF.

V is TRBV15 and J is TRBJ1-3, with no clear D. Germline values: CDR1 LNHNV, CDR2 YYDKDF (reference sequence). The CDR3 has 15 amino acids. Trimming left V 5 bases short and J 0 bases short, with 11 bases between. The CDR3 loop is CATSVERISGNTIYF. In DNA, the CDR3 is TGTGCCACCAGCGTTGAGCGGATCTCTGGAAACACCATATATTTT.

V usage is TRBV11-2 and J usage is TRBJ1-1; D is perhaps TRBD1 (6 bases). Looked up from germline, CDR1 is SGHAT and CDR2 is FQNNGV. V was shortened by 0 bases and J by 0 bases, with 8 bases between the two germline ends. The CDR3 sequence is 15 residues long. CDR3 region: CASSLDQGLNTEAFF. The DNA for the CDR3 is TGTGCCAGCAGCTTAGATCAGGGGTTGAACACTGAAGCTTTCTTT. The variable domain in full, with the rest retrieved from reference TRBV11-2 and TRBJ1-1, is EAGVAQSPRYKIIEKRQSVAFWCNPISGHATLYWYQQILGQGPKLLIQFQNNGVVDDSQLPKDRFSAERLKGVDSTLKIQPAKLEDSAVYLCASSLDQGLNTEAFFGQGTRLTVV.

The CDR3 region is CAIRQGDYGYTF. The CDR3 DNA sequence: TGTGCCATACGACAGGGGGACTATGGCTACACCTTC. This chain uses TRBV10-3 with TRBJ1-2; 9 bases map to TRBD1. This CDR3 spans 12 amino acids. The germline CDR1 and CDR2 sequences are ENHRY and SYGVKD. V shed 9 bases and J 3 bases; nucleotides not matched to a gene: 2.

This clone has only one observation. The chain employs TRBV5-1 and TRBJ1-2, with D maybe TRBD1 (6 bases). Per the germline V gene, CDR1 is SGHRS and CDR2 is YFSETQ. This CDR3 is 16 amino acids long. Trimming stripped 0 bases from V and 7 bases from J, with 19 bases between. The CDR3 sequence is CASSLDGAGRGRGYTF. In nucleotides, the CDR3 is TGCGCCAGCAGCTTGGATGGGGCCGGCAGGGGACGTGGCTACACCTTC.

This chain joins TRBV28 and TRBJ2-3; TRBD1 agrees at 8 bases. V lost 3 bases, J lost 6 bases, and 8 bases stayed unmatched. The germline V gene encodes CDR1 MDHEN and CDR2 SYDVKM. The CDR3 consists of 15 residues. The CDR3 DNA sequence: TGTGCCAGCAGTTTCCAACAGGGGGGAGCGGATACGCAGTATTTT. Protein: CASSFQQGGADTQYF.

The chain employs TRBV27 and TRBJ1-1, with D maybe TRBD1 (5 bases). The CDR3 has 16 amino acids. Germline CDR1 MNHEY, CDR2 SMNVEV (reference sequence). Trimming removed 2 bases at V and 4 bases at J, with 17 bases between. The DNA for the CDR3 is TGTGCCAGCAGTTTAGAGGGGACGAGGAGGGGCACTGAAGCTTTCTTT. Translation gives CASSLEGTRRGTEAFF.

The genes are TRBV23-1 and TRBJ2-7; 10 bases line up with TRBD2. TRBV23-1 is placed among ORFs of uncertain function. CDR3 length equals 17 residues. V dropped 1 base and J dropped 3; count of bases not matched to a gene: 9. CDR3 DNA sequence: TGCGCCAGCAGTCAATATATGACTAGCGGGCCCTACTACGAGCAGTACTTC. This encodes CASSQYMTSGPYYEQYF.

The chain is built from TRBV28 and TRBJ1-2; D may be TRBD1 (6 bases). V lost 6 bases and J 3 bases, leaving 14 bases between the germline ends. Germline V gene data show CDR1 as MDHEN and CDR2 as SYDVKM. The length of the CDR3 is 14 residues. The CDR3 loop is CASSAQGRDYGYTF. CDR3 in DNA: TGTGCCAGCAGCGCCCAGGGGAGGGACTATGGCTACACCTTC.

The V call is TRBV27, the J call TRBJ2-5; D perhaps matches TRBD2 (6 bases). In germline, CDR1 is MNHEY, CDR2 SMNVEV (reference sequence). The V and J ends lost 5 bases and 1 base respectively, with 11 bases between them. The CDR3 length is 14 residues. The CDR3 coding sequence is TGTGCCAGCAGTCCGAGACTAGGCCAAGAGACCCAGTACTTC. Amino acids: CASSPRLGQETQYF.

The CDR3 DNA is TGCGCCAGCAGCTGGGGGACTGACTCCTACAATGAGCAGTTCTTC. Its translation: CASSWGTDSYNEQFF. V gene TRBV5-1 combines with J gene TRBJ2-1; possible D gene TRBD2, 6 bases. Trimming pared 3 bases from V and 0 bases from J, leaving 10 bases between. The CDR3 has 15 amino acids. The germline CDR1 and CDR2 sequences are SGHRS and YFSETQ.

J is TRBJ1-5 and V is TRBV2; tentative D call: TRBD1 (6 bases). V was cut by 5 bases and J by 6 bases, with 17 bases left in between. Germline V gives CDR1 SNHLY, CDR2 FYNNEI. This CDR3 contains 15 residues. CDR3 DNA: TGTGCCAGCAGTTCCCTTACAGGGTTTAGTCAGCCCCAGCATTTT. Protein product: CASSSLTGFSQPQHF.

The gene calls are TRBV11-2 and TRBJ1-4; D remains ambiguous. V dropped 6 bases and J dropped 5 bases, with 19 bases sitting between them. The CDR3 is 16 amino acids. Per the germline V gene, CDR1 is SGHAT and CDR2 is FQNNGV. Here the CDR3 DNA reads TGTGCCAGCAGTCGCGGGCGGAATCCGAGGAATGAAAAACTGTTTTTT. It encodes CASSRGRNPRNEKLFF. The variable domain in full, with the rest retrieved from reference TRBV11-2 and TRBJ1-4, is EAGVAQSPRYKIIEKRQSVAFWCNPISGHATLYWYQQILGQGPKLLIQFQNNGVVDDSQLPKDRFSAERLKGVDSTLKIQPAKLEDSAVYLCASSRGRNPRNEKLFFGSGTQLSVL.

This chain connects TRBV29-1 to TRBJ2-7; D may be TRBD2 (5 bases). Looked up from germline, CDR1 is SQVTM and CDR2 is ANQGSEA. The CDR3 extends over 12 amino acids. V was trimmed by 8 bases and J by 2 bases, leaving 13 bases between them. The CDR3 sequence: CSTSEGAYEQYF. DNA of the CDR3: TGCAGCACCTCCGAGGGAGCCTACGAGCAGTACTTC.